One and the same sample provided the 20 T cell receptor beta chains below, sequenced in a study of beta chain features in type 1 diabetes. Study-level findings and limits: TCRB CDR3 length was moderately but significantly reduced in all four CD4+ subsets of Type 1 diabetes patients.

Antigens of these TCRs are unknown. As every portion of the isolated RNA was reverse transcribed, the sequencing read expressed TCRB transcripts. Some clones are missing from TCRdb's copy, which holds only in-frame ones; the method was immunoSEQ multiplex PCR. The sample has about 140,000 clones; approximately 13% are singletons. Sequencing input: central memory CD4+ T cells from blood. The receptors shown here come from a man younger than 35 with type 1 diabetes.

The gene calls are TRBV4-1 and TRBJ1-4; no clear D gene. V lost 2 bases and J 2 bases, leaving 15 bases between the germline ends. The CDR3 sequence is 17 residues long. The germline V gene has CDR1 MGHRA and CDR2 YSYEKL. CDR3 DNA: TGCGCCAGCAGCCAACCCACCCAGGTGGCTACTAATGAAAAACTGTTTTTT. Protein: CASSQPTQVATNEKLFF.

A few counts support this clone. V gene TRBV11-3 combines with J gene TRBJ1-1; D gene unclear. The germline CDR1 and CDR2 sequences are SGHNT and YENEEA. V was shortened by 7 bases and J by 2 bases, with 14 bases between the two germline ends. The CDR3 contains 14 residues. The CDR3 reads CASTEHRLNTEAFF. CDR3 sequence (DNA): TGTGCCAGCACCGAACATCGGCTTAACACTGAAGCTTTCTTT.

This chain connects TRBV5-1 to TRBJ1-1; 7 nucleotides line up with TRBD1. The germline V gene encodes CDR1 SGHRS and CDR2 YFSETQ. CDR3 length equals 13 residues. V lost 6 bases, J lost 5 bases, and 7 bases stayed unmatched. The CDR3 sequence is CASTTGELTEAFF. CDR3 bases: TGCGCCAGCACTACAGGGGAGCTAACTGAAGCTTTCTTT. Combining the CDR3 with reference TRBV5-1 and TRBJ1-1 gives the whole variable domain KAGVTQTPRYLIKTRGQQVTLSCSPISGHRSVSWYQQTPGQGLQFLFEYFSETQRNKGNFPGRFSGRQFSNSRSEMNVSTLELGDSALYLCASTTGELTEAFFGQGTRLTVV.

The V gene is TRBV27, the J gene TRBJ2-3; possible D gene TRBD2, 6 bases. The ends were cut back, 4 bases at V and 3 bases at J, with 17 bases in the middle. Germline CDR1 MNHEY, CDR2 SMNVEV (reference sequence). The CDR3 contains 16 residues. The CDR3 protein is CASSWILGAGTDTQYF. The CDR3, as DNA: TGTGCCAGCAGTTGGATCCTCGGCGCGGGGACAGATACGCAGTATTTT.

Here the CDR3 DNA reads TGCAGCGTTCCATCCCCAGGGACATTCCAAGAGACCCAGTACTTC. It yields the protein CSVPSPGTFQETQYF. The rearrangement uses TRBV29-1 and TRBJ2-5, with D maybe TRBD1 (6 bases). Germline CDR1 and CDR2: SQVTM and ANQGSEA. Trimming took off 5 bases at V and 1 base at J, with 17 bases between the two ends. This CDR3 has 15 amino acids.

The sample holds a few counts of this clone. The same CDR3 can be traced to other DNA sequences in this sample. The CDR3 region is CAWSVQGDGELFF. The CDR3 region has the DNA TGTGCCTGGAGTGTACAAGGGGACGGGGAGCTGTTTTTT. The chain is built from TRBV30 and TRBJ2-2; D might be TRBD1 (5 bases). Germline V gene lookup returns CDR1 GTSNPN and CDR2 SVGIG (reference sequence). The V end lost 0 bases, the J end lost 7 bases, and 9 bases lay between the germline ends. CDR3 length: 13 amino acids.

The chain joins TRBV30 to TRBJ2-1; D is perhaps TRBD1 (5 bases). From germline, CDR1 is GTSNPN and CDR2 SVGIG (reference sequence). CDR3 length: 15 residues. Trimming took off 3 bases at V and 4 bases at J, with 16 bases between the two ends. The CDR3, as DNA: TGTGCCTGGAGGAATGGGGCCAGTATATACAATGAGCAGTTCTTC. Translated, it gives CAWRNGASIYNEQFF.

The chain combines TRBV30 with TRBJ2-2; either TRBD1 or TRBD2 may supply D (5 bases each). The V gene's germline CDR1 is GTSNPN and CDR2 SVGIG (reference sequence). The ends were cut back, 1 base at V and 3 bases at J, with 18 bases in the middle. The length of the CDR3 is 17 residues. The DNA for the CDR3 is TGTGCCTGGAGTGCCGTGGGGCTGAGGAGGCACACCGGGGAGCTGTTTTTT. It yields the protein CAWSAVGLRRHTGELFF.

V and J are TRBV28 and TRBJ2-3, with D perhaps TRBD1 (6 bases). V was cut by 7 bases and J by 5 bases, with 16 bases left in between. The CDR3 totals 14 residues. Germline V gene sequence: CDR1 MDHEN, CDR2 SYDVKM. The CDR3 is CASTEPGVQDTQYF. The CDR3 DNA reads as TGTGCCAGCACTGAACCAGGGGTCCAAGATACGCAGTATTTT.

V is TRBV4-1 and J is TRBJ1-5; 9 bases align to TRBD1. CDR3 length: 16 residues. Germline V gene lookup returns CDR1 MGHRA and CDR2 YSYEKL. The trim removed 0 bases at V and 7 bases at J, leaving 7 bases unmatched. The CDR3 region is CASSQDVQGAEQPQHF. In DNA form, the CDR3 reads TGCGCCAGCAGCCAAGATGTACAGGGGGCTGAACAGCCCCAGCATTTT.

As for this clone: A junction end diverges from the germline sequence, so it may reflect a read error. This chain uses TRBV19 with TRBJ1-1; the match to TRBD1 covers 9 bases. Germline V lookup: CDR1 LNHDA, CDR2 SQIVND (reference sequence). The CDR3 is made up of 14 amino acids. The CDR3 sequence: CASSPGTGNAEAFF. As DNA, the CDR3 is TGTGCCAGTAGTCCTGGGACAGGGAACGCTGAAGCTTTCTTT.

The V gene is TRBV5-1, the J gene TRBJ1-4; the D gene is possibly TRBD1 (5 bases). The length of the CDR3 is 14 residues. Germline V lookup: CDR1 SGHRS, CDR2 YFSETQ. V was trimmed by 4 bases and J by 5 bases, leaving 12 bases between them. The CDR3 spells CASSLQAGNEKLFF. The CDR3 DNA reads TGCGCCAGCAGCCTACAGGCCGGGAATGAAAAACTGTTTTTT. Supplemented by reference TRBV5-1 and TRBJ1-4, the full variable domain reads KAGVTQTPRYLIKTRGQQVTLSCSPISGHRSVSWYQQTPGQGLQFLFEYFSETQRNKGNFPGRFSGRQFSNSRSEMNVSTLELGDSALYLCASSLQAGNEKLFFGSGTQLSVL.

This clone appeared a few times. This chain joins TRBV7-8 and TRBJ1-6, with a weak D call TRBD1 (5 bases). The V gene's germline CDR1 is SGHVS and CDR2 FQNEAQ. Trimming removed 3 bases at V and 15 bases at J, with 12 bases between. CDR3 length equals 12 residues. The CDR3 here is CASSFGGDGLHF. CDR3 nucleotides: TGTGCCAGCAGCTTCGGGGGAGACGGCCTCCACTTT.

This chain joins TRBV18 and TRBJ2-1, with unresolved D. This CDR3 has 14 amino acids. Trimming removed 5 bases at V and 5 bases at J, with 13 bases between. CDR1 and CDR2 from the germline V gene are KGHSH and LQKENI. The CDR3 loop reads CASSSQRTDNEQFF. The CDR3 DNA is TGTGCCAGCTCATCACAAAGGACCGACAATGAGCAGTTCTTC.

The V call is TRBV7-8, the J call TRBJ1-3, with D possibly matching TRBD1 (5 bases). Trimming left V 1 base short and J 6 bases short, with 10 bases between. The CDR3 is 14 residues long. Germline CDR1 SGHVS, CDR2 FQNEAQ. The CDR3: CASSLEGRENTIYF. CDR3 nucleotides: TGTGCCAGCAGCTTAGAAGGCAGGGAAAACACCATATATTTT.

This clone was picked up many times. V and J are TRBV5-1 and TRBJ2-4; no clear D gene. V was trimmed by 4 bases and J by 3 bases, leaving 8 bases between them. The germline V gene encodes CDR1 SGHRS and CDR2 YFSETQ. The CDR3 is made up of 13 amino acids. CDR3 amino acids: CASSGDNKNIQYF. Written as DNA, the CDR3 is TGCGCCAGCAGCGGTGACAACAAAAACATTCAGTACTTC.

This clone has more than one count but fewer than ten. The rearrangement joins TRBV11-2 to TRBJ2-2; D is possibly TRBD1 or TRBD2 (5 bases each). Trimming removed 5 bases at V and 1 base at J, with 11 bases between. This CDR3 contains 15 residues. Germline assignment: CDR1 SGHAT and CDR2 FQNNGV. The CDR3: CASSPGAGNTGELFF. CDR3 in DNA: TGTGCCAGCAGCCCCGGGGCAGGGAACACCGGGGAGCTGTTTTTT.

This clone came up a few times. This chain connects TRBV19 to TRBJ1-5; D gene ambiguous. Germline CDR1 is LNHDA and CDR2 is SQIVND (reference sequence). The CDR3 consists of 15 residues. V was clipped by 3 bases and J by 1 base, with 10 bases between them. The CDR3 loop is CASSMGFESNQPQHF. DNA of the CDR3: TGTGCCAGTAGTATGGGCTTCGAGAGCAATCAGCCCCAGCATTTT.

This clone was counted a few times. The sample has other DNA sequences that encode this CDR3 too. This chain joins TRBV30 and TRBJ2-7; D is undetermined. Germline CDR1 reads GTSNPN; CDR2 reads SVGIG (reference sequence). CDR3 length: 11 residues. V gave up 0 bases and J gave up 1 base, with 1 base separating them. CDR3 sequence (DNA): TGTGCCTGGAGTGTATCCTACGAGCAGTACTTC. The encoded protein is CAWSVSYEQYF.

This clone was observed a handful of times. The chain is built from TRBV7-3 and TRBJ1-4; no reliable D call. Germline-derived CDR1 and CDR2 are SGHTA and FQGTGA. The CDR3 is 13 residues long. Trimming cost V 3 bases and J 8 bases, with 10 bases left between them. The chain's CDR3 is CASSFRMEEKLFF. The DNA of the CDR3 is TGTGCCAGCAGCTTCAGGATGGAGGAAAAACTGTTTTTT.